This TCR beta chain was recovered during a study of spatial heterogeneity in lung cancer. About the study: Detection consistently yielded more beta chains than alpha chains.

Germline V gives CDR1 MNHNS, CDR2 SASEGT. J was trimmed by 2 bases and V by 1 base; bases with no gene match: 3. The CDR3 has 15 residues. This clonotype has just a few counts. Time point here: sample taken at primary tumor resection. The donors, roughly 70 patients with untreated early-stage non-small cell lung cancer, provided the samples. Frozen PBMC, nontumor lung or tumor provided whole RNA, which was sequenced unsorted. TCRdb re-derived calls from the 5' RACE reads in MiXCR, one entry per CDR3 protein. The sample holds about 42,000 distinct CDR3 sequences; around 7% are singletons and the top ten take around two fifths.

The TCR originated in a female donor with early-stage non-small cell lung cancer. The material sequenced was PBMCs, taken at surgery. This chain uses TRBV6-1 with TRBJ2-7, with TRBD2 matching 9 bases. CDR3: CASSEGGGATYEQYF. The CDR3 DNA reads TGTGCCAGCAGTGAAGGCGGGGGGGCTACCTACGAGCAGTACTTC.